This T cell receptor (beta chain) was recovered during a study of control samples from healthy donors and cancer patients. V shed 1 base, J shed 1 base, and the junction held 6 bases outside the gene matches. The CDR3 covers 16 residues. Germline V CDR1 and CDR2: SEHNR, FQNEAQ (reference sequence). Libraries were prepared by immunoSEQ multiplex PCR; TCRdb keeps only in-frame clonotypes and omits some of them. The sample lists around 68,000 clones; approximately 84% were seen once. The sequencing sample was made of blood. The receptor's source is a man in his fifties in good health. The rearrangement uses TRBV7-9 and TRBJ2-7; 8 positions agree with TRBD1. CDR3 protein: CASSLVITGGSYEQYF. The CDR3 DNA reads TGTGCCAGCAGCTTAGTTATAACAGGGGGGTCCTACGAGCAGTACTTC. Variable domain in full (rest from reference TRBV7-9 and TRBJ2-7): DTGVSQNPRHKITKRGQNVTFRCDPISEHNRLYWYRQTLGQGPEFLTYFQNEAQLEKSRLLSDRFSAERPKGSFSTLEIQRTEQGDSAMYLCASSLVITGGSYEQYFGPGTRLTVT.